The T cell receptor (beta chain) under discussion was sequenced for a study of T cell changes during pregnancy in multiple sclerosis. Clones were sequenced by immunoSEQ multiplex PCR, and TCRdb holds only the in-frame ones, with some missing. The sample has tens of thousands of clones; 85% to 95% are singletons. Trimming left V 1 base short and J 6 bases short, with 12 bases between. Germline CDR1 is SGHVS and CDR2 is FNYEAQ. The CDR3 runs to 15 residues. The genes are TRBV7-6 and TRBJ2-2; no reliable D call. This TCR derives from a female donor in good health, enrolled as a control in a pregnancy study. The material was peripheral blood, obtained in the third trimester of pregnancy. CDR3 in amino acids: CASSLDSILAGELFF. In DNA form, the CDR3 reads TGTGCCAGCAGCTTAGACTCGATTTTGGCCGGGGAGCTGTTTTTT.